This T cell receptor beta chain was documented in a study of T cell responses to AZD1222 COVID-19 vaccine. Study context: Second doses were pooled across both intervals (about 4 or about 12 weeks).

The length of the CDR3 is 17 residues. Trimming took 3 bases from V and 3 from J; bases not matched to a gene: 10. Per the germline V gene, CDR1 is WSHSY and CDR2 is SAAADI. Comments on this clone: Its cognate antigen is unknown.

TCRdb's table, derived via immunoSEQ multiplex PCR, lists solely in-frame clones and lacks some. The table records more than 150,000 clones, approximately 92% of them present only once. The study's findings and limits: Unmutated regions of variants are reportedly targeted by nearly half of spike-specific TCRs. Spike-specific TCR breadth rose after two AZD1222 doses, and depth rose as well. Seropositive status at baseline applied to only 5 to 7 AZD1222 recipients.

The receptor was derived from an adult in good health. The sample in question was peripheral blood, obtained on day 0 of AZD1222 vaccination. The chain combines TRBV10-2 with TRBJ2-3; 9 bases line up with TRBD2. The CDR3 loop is CASSELAGVEGTDTQYF. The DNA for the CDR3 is TGCGCCAGCAGTGAACTAGCGGGTGTCGAAGGGACAGATACGCAGTATTTT.